The clone carrying this T cell receptor (beta chain) was recorded a few times. Construction of the TCRbeta library involved unique molecular identifiers. Each CDR3 protein is one row after TCRdb ran MiXCR on the PCR reads. This sample yields roughly 500,000 distinct CDR3 sequences, of which approximately 29% are seen a single time; around 2.4% belongs to the top ten. The data belong to a study of T-cell reconstitution after alpha-beta-depleted transplantation in children. Germline trimming cut 3 bases from V and 3 bases from J; bases unmatched to any gene: 11. The CDR3 contains 17 residues. Germline-derived CDR1 and CDR2 are MNHEY and SMNVEV (reference sequence).

The TCR comes from a human donor who donated a stem cell graft to a child with aplastic anemia. The sequencing used PBMCs from the stem cell graft donor, collected from the stem cell graft. This sequence joins TRBV27 and TRBJ1-1; TRBD1 agrees at 9 bases. The CDR3 reads CASSFRGTGIGDTEAFF. The CDR3 DNA reads as TGTGCCAGCAGTTTCCGTGGGACAGGGATTGGGGACACTGAAGCTTTCTTT.